The clone carrying this T cell receptor beta chain occurred many times. Compared with germline, one end of the junction differs, possibly owing to a read error. This specimen belongs to a study of patients and donors after allogeneic stem cell transplantation. Germline values: CDR1 GTSNPN, CDR2 SVGIG (reference sequence). CDR3 length: 12 amino acids. In TCRdb, the RT-PCR reads were re-called with MiXCR into one record per CDR3 protein. The sample gives fewer than 95,000 distinct CDR3 sequences, about 5% of which show up once; 2.6% is in the top ten. The source is a human donor who was either an allogeneic HSCT recipient or a stem cell or donor lymphocyte infusion donor (not recorded which). It is not recorded whose cells these are; they may come from a transplant donor. The chain combines TRBV30 with TRBJ2-7, with D perhaps matching TRBD1 (6 bases). The specimen sequenced was blood, either unsorted or a sorted T cell fraction (not recorded which). CDR3 sequence (DNA): TGTGCCTGGAGGGGGGCGAGGCAGTCCCCCATATTC. This sequence encodes CAWRGARQSPIF.